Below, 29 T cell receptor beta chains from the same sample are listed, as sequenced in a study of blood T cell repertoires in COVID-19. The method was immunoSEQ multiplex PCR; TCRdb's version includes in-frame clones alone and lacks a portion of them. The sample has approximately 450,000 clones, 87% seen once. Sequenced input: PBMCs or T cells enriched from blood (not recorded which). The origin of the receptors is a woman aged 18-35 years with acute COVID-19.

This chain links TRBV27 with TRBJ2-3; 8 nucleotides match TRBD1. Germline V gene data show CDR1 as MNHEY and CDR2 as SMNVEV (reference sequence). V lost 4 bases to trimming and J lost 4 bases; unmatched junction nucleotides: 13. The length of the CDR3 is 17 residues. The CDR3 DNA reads TGTGCCAGCAGTTCACCCACCGGGACAGGATTATCAGATACGCAGTATTTT. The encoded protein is CASSSPTGTGLSDTQYF.

The CDR3 DNA reads TGTGCCAGTACCTTGGGAGGGCCCTCACCCCTCCACTTT. Protein: CASTLGGPSPLHF. The chain joins TRBV19 to TRBJ1-6; D is uncertain. V was clipped by 7 bases and J by 10 bases, with 14 bases between them. Germline lookup yields CDR1 LNHDA and CDR2 SQIVND (reference sequence). The CDR3 contains 13 residues.

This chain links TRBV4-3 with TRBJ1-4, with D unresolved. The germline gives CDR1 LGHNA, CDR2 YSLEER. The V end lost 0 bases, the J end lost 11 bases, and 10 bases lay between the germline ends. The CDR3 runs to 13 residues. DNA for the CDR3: TGCGCCAGCAGCCAAGACCGCGGGGTCAAACTGTTTTTT. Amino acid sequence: CASSQDRGVKLFF.

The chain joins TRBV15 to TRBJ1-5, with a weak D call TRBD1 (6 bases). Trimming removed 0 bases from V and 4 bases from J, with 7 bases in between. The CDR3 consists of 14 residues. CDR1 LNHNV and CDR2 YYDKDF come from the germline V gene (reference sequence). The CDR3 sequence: CATSRDQGNQPQHF. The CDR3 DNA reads TGTGCCACCAGCAGAGATCAGGGGAATCAGCCCCAGCATTTT.

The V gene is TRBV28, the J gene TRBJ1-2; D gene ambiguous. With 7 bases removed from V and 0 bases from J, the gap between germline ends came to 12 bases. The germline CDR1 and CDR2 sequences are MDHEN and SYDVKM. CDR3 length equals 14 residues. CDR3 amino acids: CASTSGYSNYGYTF. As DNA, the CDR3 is TGTGCCAGCACAAGCGGGTACTCTAACTATGGCTACACCTTC.

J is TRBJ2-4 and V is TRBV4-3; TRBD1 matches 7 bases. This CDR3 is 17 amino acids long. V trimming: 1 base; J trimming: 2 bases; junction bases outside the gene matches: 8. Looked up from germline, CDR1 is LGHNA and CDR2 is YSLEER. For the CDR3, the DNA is TGCGCCAGCAGCCAAGTATACAAGGGGGCGACCAAAAACATTCAGTACTTC. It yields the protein CASSQVYKGATKNIQYF.

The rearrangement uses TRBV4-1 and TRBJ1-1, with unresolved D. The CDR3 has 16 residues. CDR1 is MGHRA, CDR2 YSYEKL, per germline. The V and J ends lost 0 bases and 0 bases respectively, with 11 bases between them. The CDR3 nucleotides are TGCGCCAGCAGCCAAGAGAGGGTGCAGGTGAACACTGAAGCTTTCTTT. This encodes CASSQERVQVNTEAFF.

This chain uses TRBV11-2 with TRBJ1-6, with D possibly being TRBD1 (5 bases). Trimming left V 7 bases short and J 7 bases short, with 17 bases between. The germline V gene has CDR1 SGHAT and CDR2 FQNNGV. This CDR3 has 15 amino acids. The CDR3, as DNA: TGTGCCAGCACTCACGGTGGGGGGAACAATTCACCCCTCCACTTT. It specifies CASTHGGGNNSPLHF.

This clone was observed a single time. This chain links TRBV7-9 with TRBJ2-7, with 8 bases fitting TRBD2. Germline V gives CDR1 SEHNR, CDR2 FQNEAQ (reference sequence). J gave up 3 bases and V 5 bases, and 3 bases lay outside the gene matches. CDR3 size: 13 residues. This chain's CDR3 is CASSRREGYEQYF. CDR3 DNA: TGTGCCAGCAGCCGACGGGAGGGCTACGAGCAGTACTTC.

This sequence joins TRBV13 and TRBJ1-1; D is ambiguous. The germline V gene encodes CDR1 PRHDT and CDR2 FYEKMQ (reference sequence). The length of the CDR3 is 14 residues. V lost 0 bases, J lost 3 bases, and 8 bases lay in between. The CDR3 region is CASSLGEVYTEAFF. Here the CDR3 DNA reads TGTGCCAGCAGCTTAGGTGAGGTGTACACTGAAGCTTTCTTT.

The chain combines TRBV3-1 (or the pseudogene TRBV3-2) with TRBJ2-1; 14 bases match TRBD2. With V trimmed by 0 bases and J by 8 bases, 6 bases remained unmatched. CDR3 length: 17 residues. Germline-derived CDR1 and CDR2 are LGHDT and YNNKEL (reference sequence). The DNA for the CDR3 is TGTGCCAGCAGCCAAGATCCGGGACTAGCGGGGGTCGATGAGCAGTTCTTC. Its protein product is CASSQDPGLAGVDEQFF.

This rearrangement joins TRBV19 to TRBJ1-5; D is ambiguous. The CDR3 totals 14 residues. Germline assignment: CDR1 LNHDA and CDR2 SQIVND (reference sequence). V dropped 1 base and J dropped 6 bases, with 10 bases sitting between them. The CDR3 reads CASSIAGNGQPQHF. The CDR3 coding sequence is TGTGCCAGTAGTATAGCCGGGAACGGTCAGCCCCAGCATTTT.

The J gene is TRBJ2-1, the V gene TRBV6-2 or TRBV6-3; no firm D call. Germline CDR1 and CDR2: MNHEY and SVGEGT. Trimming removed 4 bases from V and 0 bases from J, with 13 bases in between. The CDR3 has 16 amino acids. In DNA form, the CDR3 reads TGTGCCAGCAGTTTGCCGGTCTCCCACTCCTACAATGAGCAGTTCTTC. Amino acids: CASSLPVSHSYNEQFF.

CDR3 loop: CASSSPGTSGIGYTQYF. The CDR3 DNA reads as TGCGCCAGCAGCTCCCCCGGGACTAGCGGGATAGGGTATACGCAGTATTTT. The chain couples TRBV4-3 to TRBJ2-3; 13 nucleotides align to TRBD2. The germline gives CDR1 LGHNA, CDR2 YSLEER. The CDR3 length is 17 residues. Trimming took 5 bases from V and 7 from J; bases not matched to a gene: 12.

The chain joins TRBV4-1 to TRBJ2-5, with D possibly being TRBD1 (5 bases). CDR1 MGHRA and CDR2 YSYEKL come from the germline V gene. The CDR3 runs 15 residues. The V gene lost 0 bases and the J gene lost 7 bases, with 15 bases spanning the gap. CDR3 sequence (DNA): TGCGCCAGCAGCCAAGATCCTTTGGCAGGGCTGACCCAGTACTTC. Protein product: CASSQDPLAGLTQYF.

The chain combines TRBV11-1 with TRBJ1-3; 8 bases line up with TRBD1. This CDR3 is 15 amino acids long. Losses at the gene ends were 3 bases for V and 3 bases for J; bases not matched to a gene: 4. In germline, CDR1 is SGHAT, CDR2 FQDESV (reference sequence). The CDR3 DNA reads TGTGCCAGCAGCTTCGACAGGGGTTATGGAAACACCATATATTTT. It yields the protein CASSFDRGYGNTIYF.

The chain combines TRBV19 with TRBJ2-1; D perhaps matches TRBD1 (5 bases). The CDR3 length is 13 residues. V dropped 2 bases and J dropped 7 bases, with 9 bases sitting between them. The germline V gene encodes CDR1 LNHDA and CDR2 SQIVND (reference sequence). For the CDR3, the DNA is TGTGCCAGTAGTATACAGGGAATTAATGAGCAGTTCTTC. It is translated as CASSIQGINEQFF.

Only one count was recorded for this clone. CDR3 region: CASRLSAGVGELFF. The CDR3 region has the DNA TGTGCCAGCAGGTTAAGCGCAGGGGTCGGGGAGCTGTTTTTT. The chain couples TRBV2 to TRBJ2-2; D is perhaps TRBD1 (6 bases). V lost 6 bases, J lost 7 bases, and 15 bases lay in between. CDR3 length equals 14 residues. The germline V gene has CDR1 SNHLY and CDR2 FYNNEI.

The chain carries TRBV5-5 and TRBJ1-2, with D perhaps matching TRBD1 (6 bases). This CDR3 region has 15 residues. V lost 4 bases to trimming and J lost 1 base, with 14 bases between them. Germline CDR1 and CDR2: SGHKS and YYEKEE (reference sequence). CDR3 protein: CASSVNRALNYGYTF. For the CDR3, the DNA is TGTGCCAGCAGCGTAAACAGGGCCCTTAACTATGGCTACACCTTC.

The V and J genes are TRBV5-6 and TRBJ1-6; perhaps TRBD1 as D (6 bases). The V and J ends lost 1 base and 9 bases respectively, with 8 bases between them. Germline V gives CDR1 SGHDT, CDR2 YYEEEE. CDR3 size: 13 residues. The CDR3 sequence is CASSLPRGSPLHF. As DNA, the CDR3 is TGTGCCAGCAGCTTGCCCAGGGGTTCACCCCTCCACTTT.

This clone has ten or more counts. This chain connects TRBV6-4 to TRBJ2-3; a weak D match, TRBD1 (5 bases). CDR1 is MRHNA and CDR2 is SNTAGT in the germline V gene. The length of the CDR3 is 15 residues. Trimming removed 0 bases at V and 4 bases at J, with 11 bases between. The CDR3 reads CASSDSQGGSDTQYF. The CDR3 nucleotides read TGTGCCAGCAGTGACTCCCAGGGTGGCTCAGATACGCAGTATTTT.

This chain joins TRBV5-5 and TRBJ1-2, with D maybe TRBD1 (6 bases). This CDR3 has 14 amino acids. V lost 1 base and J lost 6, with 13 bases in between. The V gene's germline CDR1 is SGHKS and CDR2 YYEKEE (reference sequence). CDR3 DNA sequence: TGTGCCAGCAGCTTGCTGACAGGAGGAAATGGCTACACCTTC. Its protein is CASSLLTGGNGYTF.

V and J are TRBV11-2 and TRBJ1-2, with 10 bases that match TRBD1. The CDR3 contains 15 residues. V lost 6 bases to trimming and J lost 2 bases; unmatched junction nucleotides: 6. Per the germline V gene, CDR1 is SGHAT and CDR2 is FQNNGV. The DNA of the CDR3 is TGTGCCAGCAGGTCGCCGGGACAGGGGAACTATGGCTACACCTTC. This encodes CASRSPGQGNYGYTF.

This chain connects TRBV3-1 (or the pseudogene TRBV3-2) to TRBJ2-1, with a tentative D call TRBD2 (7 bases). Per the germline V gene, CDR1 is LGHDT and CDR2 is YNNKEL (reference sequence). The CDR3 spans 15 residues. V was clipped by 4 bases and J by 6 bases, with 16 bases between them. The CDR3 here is CASSLGGGGSNEQFF. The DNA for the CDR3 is TGTGCCAGCAGCCTCGGGGGCGGGGGCTCCAATGAGCAGTTCTTC.

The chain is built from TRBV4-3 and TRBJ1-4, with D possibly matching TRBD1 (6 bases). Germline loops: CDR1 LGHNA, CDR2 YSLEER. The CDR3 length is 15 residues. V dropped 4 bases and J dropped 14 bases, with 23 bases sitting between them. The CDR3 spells CASSRASGDALRLFF. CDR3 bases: TGCGCCAGCAGCCGAGCCTCAGGGGACGCGCTTCGGCTGTTTTTT.

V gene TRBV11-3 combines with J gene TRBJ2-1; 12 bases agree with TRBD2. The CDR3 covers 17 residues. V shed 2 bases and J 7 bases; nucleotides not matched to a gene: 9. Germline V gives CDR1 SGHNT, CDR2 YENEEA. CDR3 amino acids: CASSLTTALAGGNEQFF. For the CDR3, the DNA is TGTGCCAGCAGCTTAACAACGGCACTAGCGGGAGGTAATGAGCAGTTCTTC. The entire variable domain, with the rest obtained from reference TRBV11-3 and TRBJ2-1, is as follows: EAGVVQSPRYKIIEKKQPVAFWCNPISGHNTLYWYLQNLGQGPELLIRYENEEAVDDSQLPKDRFSAERLKGVDSTLKIQPAELGDSAVYLCASSLTTALAGGNEQFFGPGTRLTVL.

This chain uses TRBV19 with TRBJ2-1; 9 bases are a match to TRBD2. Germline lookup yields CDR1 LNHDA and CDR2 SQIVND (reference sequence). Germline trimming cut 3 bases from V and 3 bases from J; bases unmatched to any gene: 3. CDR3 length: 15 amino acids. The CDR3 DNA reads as TGTGCCAGTAGTATTAATAGCGGGAGCTACAATGAGCAGTTCTTC. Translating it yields CASSINSGSYNEQFF.

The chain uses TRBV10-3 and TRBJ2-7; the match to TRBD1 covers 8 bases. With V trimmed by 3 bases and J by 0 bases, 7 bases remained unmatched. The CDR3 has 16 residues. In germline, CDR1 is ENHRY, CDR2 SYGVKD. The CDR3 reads CAISDRQGPSSYEQYF. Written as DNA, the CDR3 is TGTGCCATCAGTGACAGACAGGGGCCGAGCTCCTACGAGCAGTACTTC.

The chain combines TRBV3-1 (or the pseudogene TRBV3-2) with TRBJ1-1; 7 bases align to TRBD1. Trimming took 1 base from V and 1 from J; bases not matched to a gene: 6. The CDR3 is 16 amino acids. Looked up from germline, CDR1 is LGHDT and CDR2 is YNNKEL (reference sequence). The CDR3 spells CASSQGQGGWNTEAFF. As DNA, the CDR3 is TGTGCCAGCAGCCAAGGACAGGGTGGGTGGAACACTGAAGCTTTCTTT.